In this sample, the clone carrying this T cell receptor (beta chain) turned up many times. This sample was included in a study of T-cell reconstitution after alpha-beta-depleted transplantation in children. Preparing the TCRbeta library involved the use of unique molecular identifiers. MiXCR, applied by TCRdb to the PCR reads, yields one record per CDR3 protein. The table has a few hundred thousand distinct CDR3 sequences, about 20% seen once. Trimming shortened V by 3 bases and J by 4 bases, and 6 bases separated the two germline ends. The CDR3 has 13 amino acids. CDR1 and CDR2 (germline): ENHRY, SYGVKD.

The V call is TRBV10-3, the J call TRBJ1-4; unclear D gene. Sequences were derived from PBMCs from the stem cell graft donor, sampled from the stem cell graft. The source of this sequence is a human donor who donated a stem cell graft to a child with acute myeloid leukemia. The CDR3 is CAISERSNEKLFF. As DNA, the CDR3 is TGTGCCATCAGTGAAAGGAGTAATGAAAAACTGTTTTTT.